The table lists the clone carrying this T cell receptor beta chain with many counts. The antigen is undetermined. This sample was included in a study of response to subunit inactivated influenza vaccine. Study conclusions and caveats: New T cells are recruited in small numbers by each seasonal influenza vaccination, according to the authors' suggestion.

One entry per CDR3 protein results from TCRdb running MiXCR on the RT-PCR reads. The data show about 520,000 distinct CDR3 sequences, about 25% seen once. Losses at the gene ends were 0 bases for V and 0 bases for J; bases not matched to a gene: 5. CDR3 length equals 16 residues. Germline values: CDR1 DFQATT, CDR2 SNEGSKA (reference sequence). This chain joins TRBV20-1 and TRBJ2-1, with 7 bases lining up with TRBD2. The origin of this receptor is a middle-aged man who received an inactivated influenza vaccine. The source material was CD4+ T cells sorted from PBMCs, sampled 4 to 6 days after vaccination. CDR3 sequence: CSAREVGGASYNEQFF. The CDR3, as DNA: TGCAGTGCTAGAGAGGTGGGAGGGGCCTCCTACAATGAGCAGTTCTTC.